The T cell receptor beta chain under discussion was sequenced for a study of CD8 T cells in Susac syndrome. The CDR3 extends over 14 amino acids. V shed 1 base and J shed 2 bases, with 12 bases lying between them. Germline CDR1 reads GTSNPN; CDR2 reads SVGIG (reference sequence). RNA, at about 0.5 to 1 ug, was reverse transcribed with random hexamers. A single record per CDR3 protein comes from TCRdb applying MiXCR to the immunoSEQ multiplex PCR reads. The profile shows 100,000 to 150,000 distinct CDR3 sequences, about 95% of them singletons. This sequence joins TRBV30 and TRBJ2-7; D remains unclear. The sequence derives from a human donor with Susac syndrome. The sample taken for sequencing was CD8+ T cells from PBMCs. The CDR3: CAWSDVGVPYEQYF. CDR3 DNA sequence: TGTGCCTGGAGTGATGTTGGAGTCCCCTACGAGCAGTACTTC.